One and the same sample provided the 24 T cell receptor beta chains below, sequenced in a study of Graves' ophthalmopathy and Graves' hyperthyroidism. Amplifying from RNA transcripts, the study obtained TCR beta CDR3 regions. A first-round RT-PCR used HTBI primers, followed by a second-round multiplex PCR. One entry per CDR3 protein results from TCRdb running MiXCR on the multiplex PCR reads. The top ten hold 4% to 5% of the sample, which has about 500,000 distinct CDR3 sequences, roughly 40% seen once. Material for sequencing was peripheral blood or thyroid tissue (not recorded which). The source is an adult man with Graves' hyperthyroidism.

This clonotype has a count of ten or more. The gene calls are TRBV19 and TRBJ2-7, with D perhaps matching TRBD1 or TRBD2 (5 bases each). The CDR3 runs to 13 residues. CDR1 LNHDA and CDR2 SQIVND come from the germline V gene (reference sequence). V was trimmed by 9 bases and J by 2 bases, leaving 14 bases between them. In nucleotides, the CDR3 is TGTGCCAGCCGTCGGGACGCAGCCTACGAGCAGTACTTC. Its translation: CASRRDAAYEQYF.

V and J are TRBV20-1 and TRBJ2-3; D possibly uses TRBD1 or TRBD2 (5 bases each). The CDR3 contains 16 residues. With 1 base removed from V and 1 base from J, the gap between germline ends came to 15 bases. Per the germline V gene, CDR1 is DFQATT and CDR2 is SNEGSKA (reference sequence). The CDR3 DNA follows: TGCAGTGCTAGAGCAGGGTGGAGGAGAGGCACAGATACGCAGTATTTT. Amino acids: CSARAGWRRGTDTQYF.

This rearrangement joins TRBV25-1 to TRBJ1-2; TRBD1 is a possible D gene (6 bases). CDR3 size: 14 residues. The germline gives CDR1 MGHDK, CDR2 SYGVNS. V dropped 8 bases and J dropped 7 bases, with 20 bases sitting between them. CDR3 in DNA: TGTGCCAGCGTTGATGGGCCCAGCAGGGGTGGCTACACCTTC. Translation gives CASVDGPSRGGYTF.

This clonotype has a handful of counts. The chain has TRBV6-6 and TRBJ2-7; no firm D call. The J call may be in error: the DNA end matches TRBJ2-1 better. The CDR3 loop spans 12 amino acids. CDR1 MNHNY and CDR2 SVGAGI come from the germline V gene (reference sequence). CDR3 sequence reads: CASSYSSEEQFF. CDR3 in DNA: TGTGCCAGCAGTTACTCATCAGAGGAGCAGTTCTTC.

The sample holds many counts of this clonotype. The J gene is TRBJ1-1, the V gene TRBV29-1; 8 bases are a match to TRBD1. The CDR3 totals 15 residues. CDR1 and CDR2 (germline): SQVTM, ANQGSEA. Losses at the gene ends were 6 bases for V and 5 bases for J; bases not matched to a gene: 14. The CDR3 loop is CSVSYQGAKRTEAFF. The CDR3 DNA reads as TGCAGCGTCTCATATCAGGGGGCGAAAAGGACTGAAGCTTTCTTT. Variable domain in full (rest from reference TRBV29-1 and TRBJ1-1): SAVISQKPSRDICQRGTSLTIQCQVDSQVTMMFWYRQQPGQSLTLIATANQGSEATYESGFVIDKFPISRPNLTFSTLTVSNMSPEDSSIYLCSVSYQGAKRTEAFFGQGTRLTVV.

This clonotype has ten or more counts. The chain combines TRBV19 with TRBJ2-5; the match to TRBD1 covers 10 bases. Trimming took 4 bases from V and 8 from J; bases not matched to a gene: 4. CDR1 LNHDA and CDR2 SQIVND come from the germline V gene (reference sequence). CDR3 length: 13 residues. CDR3 sequence reads: CASSTDRGLTQYF. DNA for the CDR3: TGTGCCAGTAGTACCGACAGGGGGCTAACCCAGTACTTC. The entire variable domain, with the rest obtained from reference TRBV19 and TRBJ2-5, is as follows: DGGITQSPKYLFRKEGQNVTLSCEQNLNHDAMYWYRQDPGQGLRLIYYSQIVNDFQKGDIAEGYSVSREKKESFPLTVTSAQKNPTAFYLCASSTDRGLTQYFGPGTRLLVL.

This clonotype was seen more than once but under ten times. This chain joins TRBV3-1 and TRBJ2-7, with D possibly called TRBD1 or TRBD2 (6 bases each). CDR1 is LGHDT, CDR2 YNNKEL, per germline (reference sequence). V shed 1 base and J shed 7 bases, with 17 bases lying between them. This CDR3 is built from 15 residues. CDR3 coding DNA: TGTGCCAGCAGCCAAGGGGGGGCAGCCGGTGGGGAGCAGTACTTC. Residues: CASSQGGAAGGEQYF.

This clonotype appeared once. The rearrangement links TRBV7-9 to TRBJ2-7; D may be TRBD1 (6 bases). The CDR3 consists of 12 residues. CDR1 is SEHNR, CDR2 FQNEAQ, per germline (reference sequence). The V end lost 3 bases, the J end lost 7 bases, and 10 bases lay between the germline ends. Here the CDR3 reads CASSFGDNEQYF. The CDR3 coding sequence is TGTGCCAGCAGCTTTGGGGACAATGAGCAGTACTTC.

The V call is TRBV12-3 or TRBV12-4, the J call TRBJ1-5; D might be TRBD1 (5 bases). The CDR3 has 16 amino acids. Between the trimmed V and J ends, which lost 4 bases and 1 base, there was a span of 14 bases. CDR3 sequence reads: CASSSGASGSNQPQHF. CDR3 nucleotides: TGTGCCAGCAGTTCCGGGGCTTCTGGAAGCAATCAGCCCCAGCATTTT.

This clonotype appeared a single time. This may stem from a read error, because a much larger clone lies one nucleotide away. V is TRBV27 and J is TRBJ1-2; D unresolved. Germline lookup yields CDR1 MNHEY and CDR2 SMNVEV (reference sequence). There are 13 residues in the CDR3. The V and J ends lost 3 bases and 3 bases respectively, with 8 bases between them. The CDR3 region has the DNA TGTGCCAGCAGTTTCGACGGCTACTATGGCTACACCTTC. Translated: CASSFDGYYGYTF.

V and J are TRBV7-9 and TRBJ2-5; TRBD1 matches at 7 bases. The V and J ends lost 5 bases and 7 bases, in that order; junction bases with no gene match: 10. The CDR3 has 14 amino acids. Germline V gives CDR1 SEHNR, CDR2 FQNEAQ (reference sequence). CDR3 nucleotides: TGTGCCAGCAGCCCCCGACAGGGCCTCGGGACCCAGTACTTC. Translation gives CASSPRQGLGTQYF. The whole variable domain, remainder taken from reference TRBV7-9 and TRBJ2-5, is DTGVSQNPRHKITKRGQNVTFRCDPISEHNRLYWYRQTLGQGPEFLTYFQNEAQLEKSRLLSDRFSAERPKGSFSTLEIQRTEQGDSAMYLCASSPRQGLGTQYFGPGTRLLVL.

The rearrangement joins TRBV29-1 to TRBJ1-3; D remains unclear. From germline, CDR1 is SQVTM and CDR2 ANQGSEA. The CDR3 is 11 residues long. DNA of the CDR3: TGCAGTTTGGGCTCTGGAAACACCATATATTTT. It encodes CSLGSGNTIYF.

This clonotype was counted ten times or more. The rearrangement links TRBV7-9 to TRBJ1-2; D is ambiguous. Looked up from germline, CDR1 is SEHNR and CDR2 is FQNEAQ (reference sequence). Deletions cut 4 bases from V and 0 bases from J, with 9 bases between. The CDR3 consists of 14 residues. The CDR3 nucleotides read TGTGCCAGCAGCTCCGGACTTACTAACTATGGCTACACCTTC. Amino acids: CASSSGLTNYGYTF. Full variable domain (missing parts from reference TRBV7-9 and TRBJ1-2): DTGVSQNPRHKITKRGQNVTFRCDPISEHNRLYWYRQTLGQGPEFLTYFQNEAQLEKSRLLSDRFSAERPKGSFSTLEIQRTEQGDSAMYLCASSSGLTNYGYTFGSGTRLTVV.

The V call is TRBV5-5, the J call TRBJ2-6, with D perhaps matching TRBD2 (5 bases). Germline V gene data show CDR1 as SGHKS and CDR2 as YYEKEE (reference sequence). The CDR3 loop spans 15 amino acids. V shed 3 bases and J shed 4 bases, with 11 bases lying between them. For the CDR3, the DNA is TGTGCCAGCAGCTCGCGAGCGGACGGGGCCAACGTCCTGACTTTC. Its translation: CASSSRADGANVLTF.

This clonotype was observed at least ten times. The chain carries TRBV7-9 and TRBJ1-1; D remains ambiguous. CDR1 and CDR2 from the germline V gene are SEHNR and FQNEAQ (reference sequence). Trimming took 4 bases from V and 2 from J, leaving 14 bases between them. The CDR3 sequence is 15 residues long. In DNA, the CDR3 is TGTGCCAGCAGCTCGTTCTACCCTGATAACACTGAAGCTTTCTTT. It is translated as CASSSFYPDNTEAFF.

In this sample, this clonotype turned up many times. The chain combines TRBV7-9 with TRBJ1-1; no firm D call. V was trimmed by 3 bases and J by 7 bases, leaving 15 bases between them. Germline CDR1 reads SEHNR; CDR2 reads FQNEAQ (reference sequence). This CDR3 is built from 14 residues. CDR3 region: CASSFPDTPGEAFF. CDR3 in DNA: TGTGCCAGCAGCTTTCCCGACACTCCTGGTGAAGCTTTCTTT. The variable domain in full, with the rest retrieved from reference TRBV7-9 and TRBJ1-1, is DTGVSQNPRHKITKRGQNVTFRCDPISEHNRLYWYRQTLGQGPEFLTYFQNEAQLEKSRLLSDRFSAERPKGSFSTLEIQRTEQGDSAMYLCASSFPDTPGEAFFGQGTRLTVV.

This clonotype was detected ten times or more. The chain combines TRBV7-9 with TRBJ2-2, with TRBD2 identical over 11 bases. Germline CDR1 and CDR2: SEHNR and FQNEAQ (reference sequence). After removal of 3 bases from V and 4 bases from J, the junction contained 1 base not matched to a gene. This CDR3 spans 15 amino acids. The CDR3 nucleotides read TGTGCCAGCAGCTTCGGGACTAGCGGCACCGGGGAGCTGTTTTTT. Encoded protein: CASSFGTSGTGELFF.

This clonotype was recorded many times. The chain employs TRBV24-1 and TRBJ2-7; 9 positions match TRBD1. The CDR3 totals 13 residues. J was trimmed by 5 bases and V by 2 bases; bases with no gene match: 0. Looked up from germline, CDR1 is KGHDR and CDR2 is SFDVKD. The CDR3 coding sequence is TGTGCCACCAGTGATTGGGACAGGGACGAGCAGTACTTC. This translates into CATSDWDRDEQYF.

The gene calls are TRBV29-1 and TRBJ2-7; 12 bases fit TRBD1. CDR1 is SQVTM, CDR2 ANQGSEA, per germline. V shed 4 bases and J 6 bases; nucleotides not matched to a gene: 7. This CDR3 has 14 amino acids. The CDR3 here is CSVAPGQGASEQYF. The CDR3 DNA follows: TGCAGCGTTGCTCCGGGACAGGGGGCTTCCGAGCAGTACTTC.

This clonotype has ten or more counts. This chain links TRBV15 with TRBJ2-7; 9 positions agree with TRBD1. Germline loops: CDR1 LNHNV, CDR2 YYDKDF (reference sequence). This CDR3 is built from 14 residues. Unmatched junction bases numbered 4, after V lost 3 bases and J lost 4 bases. For the CDR3, the DNA is TGTGCCACCAGCAGCAGGGACAGGGAATACGAGCAGTACTTC. Translated: CATSSRDREYEQYF.

This clonotype was recorded many times. The chain links TRBV7-9 to TRBJ2-5; D is unclear. The CDR3 has 14 amino acids. Germline V gives CDR1 SEHNR, CDR2 FQNEAQ (reference sequence). V lost 0 bases and J 3 bases, leaving 8 bases between the germline ends. CDR3 nucleotide sequence: TGTGCCAGCAGCTTAGCGCGGTCAGAAGAGACCCAGTACTTC. This codes for CASSLARSEETQYF.

This clonotype came up a few times. V is TRBV7-9 and J is TRBJ2-3; 8 bases fit TRBD2. The V and J ends lost 2 bases and 4 bases, in that order; junction bases with no gene match: 8. The CDR3 has 16 amino acids. CDR1 and CDR2 (germline): SEHNR, FQNEAQ (reference sequence). This CDR3 is CASSLRTSQRADTQYF. DNA for the CDR3: TGTGCCAGCAGCTTAAGGACTAGCCAGCGCGCAGATACGCAGTATTTT.

This clonotype showed up just a few times. V usage is TRBV14 and J usage is TRBJ2-7; D is uncertain. This CDR3 is 12 amino acids long. Trimming stripped 3 bases from V and 6 bases from J, with 9 bases between. CDR1 is SGHDN, CDR2 FVKESK, per germline. The CDR3 sequence is CASSHGLGEQYF. CDR3 sequence (DNA): TGTGCCAGCAGCCATGGGTTGGGCGAGCAGTACTTC.

The chain has TRBV11-2 and TRBJ1-6; the D gene is possibly TRBD1 (5 bases). This CDR3 is 14 amino acids long. CDR1 SGHAT and CDR2 FQNNGV come from the germline V gene. Between the trimmed V and J ends, which lost 5 bases and 7 bases, there was a span of 12 bases. The CDR3 region is CASSPGPSNSPLHF. For the CDR3, the DNA is TGTGCCAGCAGCCCAGGGCCGTCAAATTCACCCCTCCACTTT.